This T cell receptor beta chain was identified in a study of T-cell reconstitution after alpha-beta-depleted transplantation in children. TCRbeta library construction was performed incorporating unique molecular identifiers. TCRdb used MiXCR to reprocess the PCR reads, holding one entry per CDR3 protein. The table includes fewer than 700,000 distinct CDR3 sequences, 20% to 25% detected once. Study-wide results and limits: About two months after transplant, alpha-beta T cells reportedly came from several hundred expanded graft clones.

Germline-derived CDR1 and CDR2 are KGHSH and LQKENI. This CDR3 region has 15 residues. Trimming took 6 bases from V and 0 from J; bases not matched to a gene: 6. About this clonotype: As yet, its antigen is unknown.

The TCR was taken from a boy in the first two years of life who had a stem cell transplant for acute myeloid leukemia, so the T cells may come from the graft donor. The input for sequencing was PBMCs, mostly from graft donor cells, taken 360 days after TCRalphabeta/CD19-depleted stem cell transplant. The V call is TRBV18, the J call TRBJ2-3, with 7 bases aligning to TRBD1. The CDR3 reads CASSSGQVSTDTQYF. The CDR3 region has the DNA TGTGCCAGCTCCTCTGGACAGGTTAGCACAGATACGCAGTATTTT. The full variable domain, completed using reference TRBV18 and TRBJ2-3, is NAGVMQNPRHLVRRRGQEARLRCSPMKGHSHVYWYRQLPEEGLKFMVYLQKENIIDESGMPKERFSAEFPKEGPSILRIQQVVRGDSAAYFCASSSGQVSTDTQYFGPGTRLTVL.